This entry concerns a single TCR beta chain. The antigen remains undetermined. The CDR3 is made up of 15 amino acids. J lost 2 bases, V lost 1 base, and 3 bases had no gene match. Germline lookup yields CDR1 SGHNT and CDR2 YYREEE (reference sequence). Every isolated RNA sample was fully reverse transcribed, so sequencing captured expressed TCRB transcripts. TCRdb keeps only in-frame clones here, not all; method: immunoSEQ multiplex PCR. The sample includes around 360,000 clones, 10% to 15% of them seen just once. This specimen comes from a study of beta chain features in type 1 diabetes. Study overall: Cells sorted and examined across all samples totaled 90 million to 120 million. General study results and limits: In type 1 diabetes patients, VDJ junctions had fewer insertions; deletions at these junctions were more frequent. Type 1 diabetes patients showed a moderate but significant shortening of TCRB CDR3s in all four CD4+ subsets.

The collection from each donor was one heparinised blood draw averaging about 116 mL. It was via CD45RO/CCR7/CD25/CD127/CD95/CD27 that CD4+ naive, central memory, regulatory and stem cell-like memory cells were sorted. Sequencing used naive CD4+ T cells from blood. The sequence came from a young woman with type 1 diabetes. V is TRBV5-4 and J is TRBJ2-5, with TRBD2 matching 9 bases. CDR3 loop: CASSLPLAGQETQYF. The CDR3 coding sequence is TGTGCCAGCAGCTTGCCGCTAGCGGGGCAAGAGACCCAGTACTTC.